One sample yielded the 15 T cell receptor beta chains listed below, sequenced in a study of blood T cells in healthy people across ages. PCR was performed a second time for about 6 to 12 cycles using a sample-barcoded 5' primer and a J-beta primer mix. From the 5' RACE reads, TCRdb called clonotypes with MiXCR, one entry per CDR3 protein. The data contain more than 1,000,000 distinct CDR3 sequences, 20% to 25% of them singletons. These data were also filed under a second study, of T cells of mothers and their children.

Sequencing used blood. The receptor source for this set is a girl aged 2 to 10 in good health.

Only a few counts were recorded for this clonotype. V gene TRBV20-1 combines with J gene TRBJ1-1, with D unclear. V was cut by 0 bases and J by 7 bases, with 18 bases left in between. In germline, CDR1 is DFQATT, CDR2 SNEGSKA (reference sequence). This CDR3 has 15 residues. In DNA, the CDR3 is TGCAGTGCTAGAGATCCGCCACAGTGGAGCCATGAAGCTTTCTTT. It translates to CSARDPPQWSHEAFF.

The CDR3 DNA follows: TGCGCCAGCAGCCATGAAATGTCCGGGAGCCCATACAATGAGCAGTTCTTC. Translating it yields CASSHEMSGSPYNEQFF. V is TRBV4-3 and J is TRBJ2-1, with D tentatively TRBD2 (6 bases). This CDR3 is built from 17 residues. The germline gives CDR1 LGHNA, CDR2 YSLEER. The germline V and J ends were trimmed by 3 bases and 4 bases, with 19 bases remaining between them.

This clonotype was detected a few times. The CDR3 DNA follows: TGTGCCAGCAGCGTAGAGGGGGCCACCTACGGAAACACCATATATTTT. Encoded protein: CASSVEGATYGNTIYF. The J gene is TRBJ1-3, the V gene TRBV9; TRBD1 matches 7 bases. Germline V lookup: CDR1 SGDLS, CDR2 YYNGEE. The CDR3 extends over 16 amino acids. J lost 4 bases, V lost 0 bases, and 7 bases had no gene match.

This chain links TRBV29-1 with TRBJ2-5, with 7 bases fitting TRBD2. The CDR3 runs to 13 residues. V gave up 4 bases and J gave up 2 bases; unmatched junction bases: 4. Per the germline V gene, CDR1 is SQVTM and CDR2 is ANQGSEA. The CDR3 loop reads CSVGASGQETQYF. The CDR3 DNA reads TGCAGCGTTGGTGCTAGCGGACAAGAGACCCAGTACTTC.

This chain joins TRBV12-3 or TRBV12-4 and TRBJ1-3; D is unclear. The germline V and J ends were trimmed by 0 bases and 7 bases, with 1 base remaining between them. The CDR3 extends over 11 amino acids. CDR3 region: CASSLANTIYF. The CDR3 DNA reads TGTGCCAGCAGTTTAGCGAACACCATATATTTT.

This clonotype was recorded a few times. The chain is built from TRBV27 and TRBJ2-7, with 9 bases that match TRBD2. This CDR3 is 16 amino acids long. Germline V gives CDR1 MNHEY, CDR2 SMNVEV (reference sequence). The J segment lost 0 bases and the V segment lost 3 bases, leaving 6 bases of the junction unmatched. CDR3: CASSLVAGDSSYEQYF. The CDR3 coding sequence is TGTGCCAGCAGTTTGGTAGCGGGGGATAGCTCCTACGAGCAGTACTTC.

The V gene is TRBV28, the J gene TRBJ2-1; D unclear. The V end lost 3 bases, the J end lost 9 bases, and 15 bases lay between the germline ends. The CDR3 runs 14 residues. Per the germline V gene, CDR1 is MDHEN and CDR2 is SYDVKM. The CDR3 DNA is TGTGCCAGCAGTTTGACCCCTCAGTGGGGTGAGCAGTTCTTC. Protein product: CASSLTPQWGEQFF.

The J gene is TRBJ2-6, the V gene TRBV7-3; no reliable D call. The V and J ends lost 6 bases and 0 bases respectively, with 18 bases between them. Looked up from germline, CDR1 is SGHTA and CDR2 is FQGTGA. The CDR3 is 18 residues long. CDR3 sequence reads: CASSLNSSPYSGANVLTF. The CDR3 nucleotides are TGTGCCAGCAGTCTTAACAGTTCTCCGTACTCTGGGGCCAACGTCCTGACTTTC.

This rearrangement joins TRBV5-1 to TRBJ1-4; D is undetermined. CDR1 is SGHRS and CDR2 is YFSETQ in the germline V gene. This CDR3 has 14 residues. The CDR3 nucleotides are TGCGCAAGCGGAATGGGAGCAACTAATGAAAAACTGTTTTTT. The encoded protein is CASGMGATNEKLFF. The variable domain in full, with the rest retrieved from reference TRBV5-1 and TRBJ1-4, is KAGVTQTPRYLIKTRGQQVTLSCSPISGHRSVSWYQQTPGQGLQFLFEYFSETQRNKGNFPGRFSGRQFSNSRSEMNVSTLELGDSALYLCASGMGATNEKLFFGSGTQLSVL.

This clonotype was detected only a few times. The chain couples TRBV28 to TRBJ2-2; D uncertain. Germline V CDR1 and CDR2: MDHEN, SYDVKM. The length of the CDR3 is 16 residues. V gave up 4 bases and J gave up 0 bases, with 12 bases separating them. The CDR3 DNA follows: TGTGCCAGCAGTTCCCTTGACTGGACGAACACCGGGGAGCTGTTTTTT. Its protein product is CASSSLDWTNTGELFF.

This clonotype was seen a handful of times. V and J are TRBV6-2 or TRBV6-3 and TRBJ2-7; tentatively, D is TRBD1 (6 bases). Germline V CDR1 and CDR2: MNHEY, SVGEGT. V lost 5 bases and J lost 3, with 20 bases in between. The CDR3 is 16 amino acids. The chain's CDR3 is CASSETYRDKDYEQYF. The CDR3 DNA sequence: TGTGCCAGCAGTGAGACCTACCGGGACAAAGACTACGAGCAGTACTTC.

This clonotype came up a few times. The chain is built from TRBV7-2 and TRBJ1-5; the D is unclear. The V end was cut by 0 bases, the J end by 2 bases, with 8 bases between. The CDR3 runs 15 residues. CDR1 SGHTA and CDR2 FQGNSA come from the germline V gene. The CDR3 DNA is TGTGCCAGCAGCTTAGCGTGGGAACGCAATCAGCCCCAGCATTTT. It encodes CASSLAWERNQPQHF.

This clonotype was seen many times. The chain employs TRBV28 and TRBJ1-2; the D gene is possibly TRBD1 (6 bases). The CDR3 runs 16 residues. V was trimmed by 5 bases and J by 4 bases, leaving 20 bases between them. The germline V gene encodes CDR1 MDHEN and CDR2 SYDVKM. CDR3 nucleotides: TGTGCCAGCAGTCCCTCAAAATGGGGGCGGACCTATGGCTACACCTTC. It encodes CASSPSKWGRTYGYTF.

V is TRBV6-2 or TRBV6-3 and J is TRBJ1-4; D gene ambiguous. The V end was cut by 2 bases, the J end by 0 bases, with 13 bases between. Germline loops: CDR1 MNHEY, CDR2 SVGEGT. There are 17 residues in the CDR3. Here the CDR3 DNA reads TGTGCCAGCAGTTACGCCCTGGGAAGTGCAACTAATGAAAAACTGTTTTTT. Protein product: CASSYALGSATNEKLFF.

The chain carries TRBV2 and TRBJ1-5; a possible D gene is TRBD1 (5 bases). CDR1 and CDR2 (germline): SNHLY, FYNNEI. V was cut by 10 bases and J by 0 bases, with 10 bases left in between. This CDR3 has 13 residues. The CDR3 DNA reads as TGTGCCAAGACAGAGAATAGCAATCAGCCCCAGCATTTT. This sequence encodes CAKTENSNQPQHF.